These T cell receptor beta chains were read from a single sample in a study of T cell responses to AZD1222 COVID-19 vaccine. Some clones are missing from TCRdb's copy, which holds only in-frame ones; the method was immunoSEQ multiplex PCR. The sample contains 150,000 to 200,000 clones, 85% to 90% of which appear only once. The material was peripheral blood, obtained on day 0 of AZD1222 vaccination. All receptors come from an adult in good health. CDR3s include the opening cysteine and the closing phenylalanine or tryptophan. The D gene is left open where the match is weak. Where a row states a size, it is once, few, many or the class of an expanded clone; other rows omit it.

DNA,CDR3,size,J,D,V
TGCGCCAGCAGCCTGGGACAGGTAGGGACTGAAGCTTTCTTT,CASSLGQVGTEAFF,-,TRBJ1-1,TRBD1,TRBV4-3
TGTGCCACCAGTGATACCGGGGCCCCGCGGTCCAATCAGCCCCAGCATTTT,CATSDTGAPRSNQPQHF,-,TRBJ1-5,-,TRBV24-1
TGTGCCAGCAGCCAAGCCAACAGCGGCCGCGGTTCACCCCTCCACTTT,CASSQANSGRGSPLHF,-,TRBJ1-6,-,TRBV3-1/TRBV3-2
TGTGCCATCAAAGGGACAGGCCAAGAGACCCAGTACTTC,CAIKGTGQETQYF,-,TRBJ2-5,TRBD1,TRBV10-3
TGCGCCAGCAGCTTGATGCCAAGTAACTATGGCTACACCTTC,CASSLMPSNYGYTF,-,TRBJ1-2,-,TRBV5-1
TGTGCCAGCAGCCCCGACAGTTACACTGAAGCTTTCTTT,CASSPDSYTEAFF,-,TRBJ1-1,-,TRBV5-6
TGTGCCAGCAGCTTAGTGGGACGTGAAAAACTGTTTTTT,CASSLVGREKLFF,-,TRBJ1-4,-,TRBV7-9
TGTGCCAGCAGCCAAGAACGGCAGCCAAACTATGGCTACACCTTC,CASSQERQPNYGYTF,-,TRBJ1-2,-,TRBV14
TGTGCCAGCAGAGACGCGGGAACACGGGGTGGCTACACCTTC,CASRDAGTRGGYTF,-,TRBJ1-2,-,TRBV6-5
TGTGCCAGCAGTTTCCAGGGAGATCAGCCCCAGCATTTT,CASSFQGDQPQHF,-,TRBJ1-5,-,TRBV12-3/TRBV12-4
TGTGCCAGTAGTCCGTGGGACAGGGGCACAGATACGCAGTATTTT,CASSPWDRGTDTQYF,-,TRBJ2-3,TRBD1,TRBV19
TGTGCCAGCAGCTTTGGGTTCGCAGGGGGCAATCAGCCCCAGCATTTT,CASSFGFAGGNQPQHF,-,TRBJ1-5,-,TRBV7-2
TGTGCCAGCAGCCAACCGACAGGGAACACTGAAGCTTTCTTT,CASSQPTGNTEAFF,few,TRBJ1-1,-,TRBV4-2
TGTGCCAGCAGCCGATCAGGACAGGGATGGAACACTGAAGCTTTCTTT,CASSRSGQGWNTEAFF,-,TRBJ1-1,TRBD1,TRBV11-2
TGTGCCAGCAAGTTAGGGAGGAGGGCCTGTCTGGGAGTCCCTGGAATGAACTATGGCTACACCTTC,CASKLGRRACLGVPGMNYGYTF,-,TRBJ1-2,-,TRBV21-1
TGTGCCAGCAGCAACCCAACCGGGTCTTCCCAATTT,CASSNPTGSSQF,-,TRBJ1-3,-,TRBV6-2/TRBV6-3
TGTGCCAGCAGTGGGGACAACTACTATGGCTACACCTTC,CASSGDNYYGYTF,-,TRBJ1-2,-,TRBV2
TGCGCCAGCAGCTTGAGCCGGGTGGGCCCGCTCTCTGGAAACACCATATATTTT,CASSLSRVGPLSGNTIYF,-,TRBJ1-3,-,TRBV5-1
TGTGCCAGCAGCGTGGGGACAGGGGGCAACTATGGCTACACCTTC,CASSVGTGGNYGYTF,-,TRBJ1-2,TRBD1,TRBV2
TGCGCCAGCAGCCAAGGGACAGGAGGTGGCTACGAGCAGTACTTC,CASSQGTGGGYEQYF,once,TRBJ2-7,TRBD1,TRBV4-3
TGTGCCAGCATAGGAGGGGCGGACTATGGCTACACCTTC,CASIGGADYGYTF,-,TRBJ1-2,-,TRBV9
TGCGCCAGCAGCTTCGACAACTACGAGCAGTACTTC,CASSFDNYEQYF,-,TRBJ2-7,-,TRBV5-1
TGTGCCTGGAGCCGTCCCGGCGCGGACCACAATGAGCAGTTCTTC,CAWSRPGADHNEQFF,-,TRBJ2-1,-,TRBV30
TGTGCCAGTAGTACACCTCCGGGGGCCCCCCTATCCTACAATGAGCAGTTCTTC,CASSTPPGAPLSYNEQFF,-,TRBJ2-1,-,TRBV19
TGTGCCAGCAGTTACTCGGGGGGCCTGAACACCGGGGAGCTGTTTTTT,CASSYSGGLNTGELFF,-,TRBJ2-2,-,TRBV6-5
TGTGCCAGCAGTTGGGACAGAAACTATGGCTACACCTTC,CASSWDRNYGYTF,-,TRBJ1-2,TRBD1,TRBV27
TGTGCCAGCAGCTTGAGGAGAGCAACTAATGAAAAACTGTTTTTT,CASSLRRATNEKLFF,-,TRBJ1-4,-,TRBV5-4
TGTGCCAGCAGTGAAGATCTGGGGGTTGGGAATTCACCCCTCCACTTT,CASSEDLGVGNSPLHF,-,TRBJ1-6,-,TRBV6-1
TGTGCCAGCAGTTTACCTGGGCCGGAGACCCAGTACTTC,CASSLPGPETQYF,once,TRBJ2-5,-,TRBV28
TGTGCCAGCAGCGCCGACAGGGGAAGAAACACCATATATTTT,CASSADRGRNTIYF,-,TRBJ1-3,TRBD1,TRBV9
TGTGCCAGCAGTTACTCGCCTGTGAACACTGAAGCTTTCTTT,CASSYSPVNTEAFF,-,TRBJ1-1,-,TRBV6-5
TGTGCCAGCAGCACCTCAAACAGGGTTGAGGGCGAGCAGTACTTC,CASSTSNRVEGEQYF,-,TRBJ2-7,-,TRBV11-1
TGCGCCAGCAGCCAAGAGGTAACTGGGATGAATGAAAAACTGTTTTTT,CASSQEVTGMNEKLFF,-,TRBJ1-4,-,TRBV4-1
TGCGCCAGCAGCCAAATGAGTGAAAAACTGTTTTTT,CASSQMSEKLFF,-,TRBJ1-4,-,TRBV4-3
TGTGCCATCAGTGCCGGGACAGGGGGCGCGGGTGAAAAACTGTTTTTT,CAISAGTGGAGEKLFF,-,TRBJ1-4,TRBD1,TRBV10-3
TGTGCCAGCAGCTCCCAGGGACTAGCGGGGGGCATACACAATGAGCAGTTCTTC,CASSSQGLAGGIHNEQFF,few,TRBJ2-1,TRBD2,TRBV5-8
TGCGCCAGCAGCGCGGACAGGGAGGGGCAGTTCTTC,CASSADREGQFF,-,TRBJ2-1,-,TRBV5-1
TGTGCCAGTAGTATCTCGGGGTACGCTGAAGCTTTCTTT,CASSISGYAEAFF,-,TRBJ1-1,-,TRBV19
TGCAGTGCTAGTCGCGGGGGGGAGGAAGAGCAGTACTTC,CSASRGGEEEQYF,-,TRBJ2-7,TRBD2,TRBV20-1
TGTGCCAGCAGGAGTAGCTCCTACAATGAGCAGTTCTTC,CASRSSSYNEQFF,-,TRBJ2-1,-,TRBV2
TGTGCCAGTAGTATCGGGACAGTAAACACTGAAGCTTTCTTT,CASSIGTVNTEAFF,-,TRBJ1-1,TRBD1,TRBV19
TGTGCCAGCAGTGCAGGACAGGAGTTTCGGGCCCAGCATTTT,CASSAGQEFRAQHF,-,TRBJ1-5,TRBD1,TRBV6-2/TRBV6-3
TGTGCCAGCAGCTTAGAGGTTGTGGGAATTGAGGGCATATATTTT,CASSLEVVGIEGIYF,-,TRBJ1-3,-,TRBV7-8
TGTGCCAGCAGTCTCCAGGGCTCTTTAGACACCGGGGAGCTGTTTTTT,CASSLQGSLDTGELFF,-,TRBJ2-2,-,TRBV2
TGCGCCAGCAGTGCCCCTCCAGGAATTGGCGAGCAGTACTTC,CASSAPPGIGEQYF,-,TRBJ2-7,-,TRBV10-2
TGTGCCAGCCTCAAAGCAGGGGGAAGGGAGCAGTTCTTC,CASLKAGGREQFF,-,TRBJ2-1,TRBD1,TRBV6-5
TGTGCCAGCAGCCGAGGGACAGGGAAGAACACTGAAGCTTTCTTT,CASSRGTGKNTEAFF,-,TRBJ1-1,TRBD1,TRBV9
TGTGCCAGCAGCTTAACAGGCCTTGGCAATCAGCCCCAGCATTTT,CASSLTGLGNQPQHF,-,TRBJ1-5,-,TRBV7-6